The 32 T cell receptor beta chains below were found in one sample sequenced in a study of shared clonotypes between healthy human individuals. The method was immunoSEQ multiplex PCR; TCRdb's version includes in-frame clones alone and lacks a portion of them. The sample has roughly 700,000 clones, 90% seen once. Specimen: memory CD8+ T cells from PBMCs. Described subset: CD45RO+ cells pooled with CCR7-negative TemRA cells. These receptors originate from a man between 18 and 35 years old in good health. Some clones in this sample may be carry-over from other donors' samples.

The V call is TRBV7-6, the J call TRBJ1-4, with TRBD1 matching 10 bases. From germline, CDR1 is SGHVS and CDR2 FNYEAQ. The CDR3 loop spans 16 amino acids. V shed 0 bases, J shed 10 bases, and the junction held 8 bases outside the gene matches. CDR3 amino acids: CASSLANGQGERKLFF. CDR3 sequence (DNA): TGTGCCAGCAGCTTAGCTAACGGACAGGGGGAGCGAAAACTGTTTTTT.

The chain is built from TRBV2 and TRBJ2-3; 7 nucleotides align to TRBD1. V shed 2 bases, J shed 9 bases, and the junction held 11 bases outside the gene matches. This CDR3 spans 15 amino acids. Germline values: CDR1 SNHLY, CDR2 FYNNEI. Here the CDR3 DNA reads TGTGCCAGCAGTGAATTTACAGGGGTGAGGGACACGCAGTATTTT. Residues: CASSEFTGVRDTQYF.

With regard to this clone: The sample holds other DNA sequences that translate to the same CDR3. V gene TRBV27 combines with J gene TRBJ2-1; TRBD2 matches at 10 bases. The CDR3 sequence is 15 residues long. Trimming at V came to 6 bases and at J to 0 bases, leaving 2 bases not matched to a gene. Per germline, CDR1 MNHEY and CDR2 SMNVEV (reference sequence). In nucleotides, the CDR3 is TGTGCCAGCAGCCCTAGCGGGAGCTCCTACAATGAGCAGTTCTTC. Encoded protein: CASSPSGSSYNEQFF.

The J gene is TRBJ1-1, the V gene TRBV11-2; TRBD1 might be the D (5 bases). Trimming pared 4 bases from V and 4 bases from J, leaving 19 bases between. This CDR3 spans 16 amino acids. Germline values: CDR1 SGHAT, CDR2 FQNNGV. The CDR3 DNA reads TGTGCCAGCAGCTCAGCCGCCCAGGGCGGGGGCACTGAAGCTTTCTTT. Translation: CASSSAAQGGGTEAFF. Filled out from reference TRBV11-2 and TRBJ1-1, the complete variable domain reads EAGVAQSPRYKIIEKRQSVAFWCNPISGHATLYWYQQILGQGPKLLIQFQNNGVVDDSQLPKDRFSAERLKGVDSTLKIQPAKLEDSAVYLCASSSAAQGGGTEAFFGQGTRLTVV.

This clone was seen more than once but under ten times. V and J are TRBV7-9 and TRBJ2-3; tentative D call: TRBD2 (5 bases). In germline, CDR1 is SEHNR, CDR2 FQNEAQ (reference sequence). The V end lost 7 bases, the J end lost 14 bases, and 22 bases lay between the germline ends. The length of the CDR3 is 13 residues. The DNA of the CDR3 is TGTGCCAGCAAGGGAGCCCTCGGGGAGTCGCCGTATTTT. It is translated as CASKGALGESPYF.

The V gene is TRBV28, the J gene TRBJ2-2; D not resolved. V shed 5 bases and J shed 5 bases, with 3 bases lying between them. Germline V gene lookup returns CDR1 MDHEN and CDR2 SYDVKM. CDR3 length: 11 residues. The CDR3 is CASSRTGELFF. In DNA form, the CDR3 reads TGTGCCAGCAGTCGGACCGGGGAGCTGTTTTTT.

Details on this clone: Other DNA sequences in this specimen translate into the identical CDR3. The chain uses TRBV7-9 and TRBJ2-7; no clear D. Germline CDR1 and CDR2: SEHNR and FQNEAQ (reference sequence). The V end lost 1 base, the J end lost 5 bases, and 6 bases lay between the germline ends. This CDR3 is built from 12 residues. The DNA for the CDR3 is TGTGCCAGCAGCTTAGGAACCAACGAGCAGTACTTC. It encodes CASSLGTNEQYF.

The chain employs TRBV27 and TRBJ2-5; 9 bases fit TRBD2. The CDR3 extends over 17 amino acids. Germline assignment: CDR1 MNHEY and CDR2 SMNVEV (reference sequence). The trim removed 2 bases at V and 5 bases at J, leaving 12 bases unmatched. The CDR3, as DNA: TGTGCCAGCAGTTTAATTTCCGGCGGGAGGGCCCTCGAGACCCAGTACTTC. Amino acids: CASSLISGGRALETQYF.

The chain links TRBV7-3 to TRBJ2-2, with TRBD2 identical over 7 bases. The germline gives CDR1 SGHTA, CDR2 FQGTGA. V was clipped by 8 bases and J by 6 bases; unmatched bases: 6. There are 13 residues in the CDR3. The CDR3 here is CASRRGDSGELFF. CDR3 nucleotides: TGTGCCAGCCGCCGGGGGGATTCCGGGGAGCTGTTTTTT.

The chain couples TRBV28 to TRBJ1-1, with 9 bases that match TRBD1. The CDR3 sequence is 15 residues long. Germline lookup yields CDR1 MDHEN and CDR2 SYDVKM. V was clipped by 3 bases and J by 2 bases; unmatched bases: 4. CDR3 region: CASSLGQGPNTEAFF. The CDR3, as DNA: TGTGCCAGCAGTTTGGGACAGGGCCCAAACACTGAAGCTTTCTTT.

The chain has TRBV5-8 and TRBJ2-5, with D possibly TRBD1 on 5 matching bases. The CDR3 is 15 amino acids. Trimming removed 3 bases at V and 1 base at J, with 13 bases between. Looked up from germline, CDR1 is SGHTS and CDR2 is YDEGEE. The chain's CDR3 is CASSSNDRTQETQYF. Written as DNA, the CDR3 is TGTGCCAGCAGCTCGAACGACAGAACCCAAGAGACCCAGTACTTC.

The chain combines TRBV5-8 with TRBJ1-5; D uncertain. This CDR3 is 14 amino acids long. V lost 4 bases, J lost 3 bases, and 11 bases lay in between. The germline CDR1 and CDR2 sequences are SGHTS and YDEGEE. CDR3 nucleotides: TGTGCCAGCAGCCGCTCCTTGGACAATCAGCCCCAGCATTTT. Its protein product is CASSRSLDNQPQHF. Supplemented by reference TRBV5-8 and TRBJ1-5, the full variable domain reads EAGVTQSPTHLIKTRGQQATLRCSPISGHTSVYWYQQALGLGLQFLLWYDEGEERNRGNFPPRFSGRQFPNYSSELNVNALELEDSALYLCASSRSLDNQPQHFGDGTRLSIL.

The rearrangement joins TRBV28 to TRBJ2-5, with D possibly being TRBD1 (5 bases). The CDR3 sequence is 15 residues long. The ends were cut back, 6 bases at V and 0 bases at J, with 14 bases in the middle. Germline CDR1 reads MDHEN; CDR2 reads SYDVKM. The CDR3 DNA is TGTGCCAGCAGCTCTCGACAGTTGTACCAAGAGACCCAGTACTTC. Amino acids: CASSSRQLYQETQYF.

The J gene is TRBJ1-4, the V gene TRBV27; tentative D call: TRBD1 (6 bases). CDR1 MNHEY and CDR2 SMNVEV come from the germline V gene (reference sequence). CDR3 length: 17 amino acids. Trimming shortened V by 3 bases and J by 0 bases, and 14 bases separated the two germline ends. CDR3 in DNA: TGTGCCAGCAGTTTTCATTGGGGGGCGGCAACTAATGAAAAACTGTTTTTT. It translates to CASSFHWGAATNEKLFF.

The chain combines TRBV10-2 with TRBJ2-1; a possible D gene is TRBD2 (5 bases). The germline CDR1 and CDR2 sequences are WSHSY and SAAADI. The germline V and J ends were trimmed by 7 bases and 4 bases, with 17 bases remaining between them. CDR3 length: 15 amino acids. In nucleotides, the CDR3 is TGCGCCAGCACCAGCTGGGGAGCTTTGTACAATGAGCAGTTCTTC. Translating it yields CASTSWGALYNEQFF.

This chain connects TRBV5-5 to TRBJ2-7; TRBD2 might be the D (5 bases). V was clipped by 3 bases and J by 0 bases, with 16 bases between them. The CDR3 runs 16 residues. In germline, CDR1 is SGHKS, CDR2 YYEKEE (reference sequence). The CDR3 loop reads CASSSKVSGYSYEQYF. DNA of the CDR3: TGTGCCAGCAGCTCTAAAGTTTCGGGGTACTCCTACGAGCAGTACTTC. Variable domain in full (rest from reference TRBV5-5 and TRBJ2-7): DAGVTQSPTHLIKTRGQQVTLRCSPISGHKSVSWYQQVLGQGPQFIFQYYEKEERGRGNFPDRFSARQFPNYSSELNVNALLLGDSALYLCASSSKVSGYSYEQYFGPGTRLTVT.

This rearrangement joins TRBV27 to TRBJ2-7; TRBD2 might be the D (6 bases). V dropped 5 bases and J dropped 4 bases, with 18 bases sitting between them. This CDR3 has 15 residues. CDR1 MNHEY and CDR2 SMNVEV come from the germline V gene (reference sequence). CDR3 bases: TGTGCCAGCAGTCCGTCCGGGACTGGCAAGTACGAGCAGTACTTC. Amino acids: CASSPSGTGKYEQYF.

The rearrangement uses TRBV10-1 and TRBJ1-1; D is unclear. V was cut by 3 bases and J by 1 base, with 6 bases left in between. CDR1 is WNHNN and CDR2 is SYGVQD in the germline V gene (reference sequence). CDR3 length equals 13 residues. CDR3 sequence: CASSEGRNTEAFF. For the CDR3, the DNA is TGCGCCAGCAGTGAAGGCCGGAACACTGAAGCTTTCTTT.

This chain joins TRBV6-5 and TRBJ1-1, with no clear D. Germline assignment: CDR1 MNHEY and CDR2 SVGAGI. The length of the CDR3 is 11 residues. V lost 6 bases and J 7 bases, leaving 9 bases between the germline ends. This CDR3 reads CASRWGFEAFF. CDR3 DNA: TGTGCCAGCAGGTGGGGTTTTGAAGCTTTCTTT.

The CDR3 loop reads CASSAGGLALYNEQFF. The CDR3 DNA sequence: TGTGCCAGCAGCGCTGGGGGGCTAGCGCTCTACAATGAGCAGTTCTTC. The chain combines TRBV9 with TRBJ2-1; the D gene could be TRBD1 or TRBD2 (6 bases each). The CDR3 runs 16 residues. The ends were cut back, 3 bases at V and 3 bases at J, with 16 bases in the middle. Germline loops: CDR1 SGDLS, CDR2 YYNGEE.

A single count supports this clone. V gene TRBV5-4 combines with J gene TRBJ2-7, with 7 nucleotides matching TRBD2. The CDR3 extends over 13 amino acids. Per the germline V gene, CDR1 is SGHNT and CDR2 is YYREEE (reference sequence). V was clipped by 2 bases and J by 6 bases; unmatched bases: 5. In DNA, the CDR3 is TGTGCCAGCAGCTTCTCCTGGGGGGGCGAGCAGTACTTC. Amino acid sequence: CASSFSWGGEQYF.

This chain joins TRBV7-9 and TRBJ2-1; 12 bases agree with TRBD2. Germline CDR1 and CDR2: SEHNR and FQNEAQ (reference sequence). CDR3 length equals 17 residues. The V segment lost 5 bases and the J segment 4 bases; nucleotides outside the gene matches: 9. The chain's CDR3 is CASSTNSLAGGYNEQFF. CDR3 in DNA: TGTGCCAGCAGCACCAATTCTCTAGCGGGAGGGTACAATGAGCAGTTCTTC.

The V call is TRBV7-3, the J call TRBJ2-1, with 10 bases matching TRBD1. Germline V gene sequence: CDR1 SGHTA, CDR2 FQGTGA. The CDR3 runs to 17 residues. V gave up 0 bases and J gave up 0 bases; unmatched junction bases: 2. The CDR3 spells CASSLTGQGYSYNEQFF. As DNA, the CDR3 is TGTGCCAGCAGCTTAACGGGACAGGGGTACTCCTACAATGAGCAGTTCTTC.

The chain uses TRBV29-1 and TRBJ2-5; 10 positions match TRBD2. V lost 3 bases to trimming and J lost 7 bases; unmatched junction nucleotides: 17. Germline V gene data show CDR1 as SQVTM and CDR2 as ANQGSEA. The CDR3 has 17 residues. The chain's CDR3 is CSVEGASGRALLATQYF. The CDR3 nucleotides are TGCAGCGTTGAGGGGGCTAGCGGGAGAGCTTTATTAGCGACCCAGTACTTC.

The chain uses TRBV7-8 and TRBJ1-5; D unresolved. The CDR3 extends over 14 amino acids. Per the germline V gene, CDR1 is SGHVS and CDR2 is FQNEAQ. With 6 bases removed from V and 5 bases from J, the gap between germline ends came to 14 bases. The CDR3 loop is CASSLPGIYQPQHF. CDR3 DNA: TGTGCCAGCAGTCTTCCGGGGATCTATCAGCCCCAGCATTTT.

V gene TRBV14 combines with J gene TRBJ2-7, with unresolved D. Germline CDR1 SGHDN, CDR2 FVKESK. This CDR3 is built from 13 residues. With 1 base removed from V and 3 bases from J, the gap between germline ends came to 7 bases. CDR3 amino acids: CASSQVADYEQYF. The CDR3 bases are TGTGCCAGCAGCCAAGTGGCGGACTACGAGCAGTACTTC.

A single count supports this clone. This chain links TRBV7-6 with TRBJ2-7, with TRBD1 as a possible D gene (6 bases). Trimming cost V 2 bases and J 3 bases, with 11 bases left between them. The CDR3 totals 14 residues. The germline CDR1 and CDR2 sequences are SGHVS and FNYEAQ. This chain's CDR3 is CASSLLLDSYEQYF. DNA for the CDR3: TGTGCCAGCAGCTTACTCTTGGACAGCTACGAGCAGTACTTC.

The rearrangement joins TRBV2 to TRBJ2-7; possibly TRBD1 for D (6 bases). Germline V CDR1 and CDR2: SNHLY, FYNNEI. This CDR3 is 13 amino acids long. Trimming cost V 7 bases and J 0 bases, with 10 bases left between them. The CDR3 spells CASIRDISYEQYF. As DNA, the CDR3 is TGTGCCAGCATCAGGGACATCTCCTACGAGCAGTACTTC.

The rearrangement links TRBV13 to TRBJ1-2; TRBD1 matches 9 bases. Per the germline V gene, CDR1 is PRHDT and CDR2 is FYEKMQ (reference sequence). The CDR3 has 15 residues. Trimming took 5 bases from V and 4 from J; bases not matched to a gene: 8. The CDR3 is CASSLRTGEFYGYTF. Written as DNA, the CDR3 is TGTGCCAGCAGCCTTCGGACAGGGGAGTTCTATGGCTACACCTTC.

CDR3 sequence reads: CASSRPRVAGITDTQYF. The CDR3 coding sequence is TGTGCCAGCTCCCGCCCCCGGGTAGCGGGTATCACAGATACGCAGTATTTT. This chain links TRBV18 with TRBJ2-3; 7 nucleotides align to TRBD2. Germline values: CDR1 KGHSH, CDR2 LQKENI. CDR3 size: 17 residues. V shed 6 bases and J 2 bases; nucleotides not matched to a gene: 14.

This rearrangement joins TRBV27 to TRBJ1-1; tentative D call: TRBD1 (5 bases). V lost 8 bases and J lost 6, with 25 bases in between. Germline lookup yields CDR1 MNHEY and CDR2 SMNVEV (reference sequence). This CDR3 spans 16 amino acids. CDR3 in amino acids: CASASGVNRFNAEAFF. CDR3 DNA sequence: TGTGCCAGCGCGTCGGGGGTCAACAGATTTAACGCTGAAGCTTTCTTT.

This clone was observed a single time. The chain combines TRBV7-3 with TRBJ2-2; D is unresolved. The CDR3 runs 12 residues. V was trimmed by 8 bases and J by 0 bases, leaving 4 bases between them. CDR1 and CDR2 (germline): SGHTA, FQGTGA. This CDR3 reads CASGPNTGELFF. The CDR3 coding sequence is TGTGCCAGCGGCCCGAACACCGGGGAGCTGTTTTTT.